This entry lists 9 T cell receptor beta chains sequenced from one sample in a study of CD8 T cells in ankylosing spondylitis. Study-wide results and limits: Characteristic, it appeared, of ankylosing spondylitis blood was a TCR beta motif of eight highly homologous variants.

MiXCR was run by TCRdb on the 5' RACE reads, yielding one entry per CDR3 protein. The sample lists approximately 220,000 distinct CDR3 sequences; approximately 20% were seen once. No antigen has been assigned to these receptors. Sequencing was performed on blood, either unsorted or a sorted T cell fraction (not recorded which). The receptors stem from a male donor with ankylosing spondylitis.

This clonotype was observed a handful of times. The chain joins TRBV3-1 to TRBJ2-7; D gene ambiguous. Germline assignment: CDR1 LGHDT and CDR2 YNNKEL (reference sequence). The CDR3 is 18 residues long. V gave up 1 base and J gave up 5 bases, with 24 bases separating them. The CDR3 reads CASSQVAAGSRIWDEQYF. CDR3 bases: TGTGCCAGCAGCCAAGTTGCGGCCGGATCCAGAATCTGGGACGAGCAGTACTTC.

This clonotype occurred a few times. The chain recombines TRBV4-1 with TRBJ2-1; maybe TRBD1 (5 bases). V lost 2 bases, J lost 3 bases, and 11 bases lay in between. This CDR3 spans 15 amino acids. Germline assignment: CDR1 MGHRA and CDR2 YSYEKL. The CDR3 loop is CASSQPLDSYNEQFF. CDR3 in DNA: TGCGCCAGCAGCCAACCTCTTGACAGCTACAATGAGCAGTTCTTC.

The chain employs TRBV4-1 and TRBJ1-5, with D tentatively TRBD1 (5 bases). V was shortened by 0 bases and J by 7 bases, with 13 bases between the two germline ends. The CDR3 loop spans 15 amino acids. In germline, CDR1 is MGHRA, CDR2 YSYEKL. CDR3 in amino acids: CASSQEWGLNQPQHF. In nucleotides, the CDR3 is TGCGCCAGCAGCCAAGAATGGGGGTTGAACCAGCCCCAGCATTTT.

V usage is TRBV7-8 and J usage is TRBJ2-7; 7 nucleotides align to TRBD1. The CDR3 loop spans 15 amino acids. The V segment lost 4 bases and the J segment 3 bases; nucleotides outside the gene matches: 9. Germline loops: CDR1 SGHVS, CDR2 FQNEAQ. In nucleotides, the CDR3 is TGTGCCAGCAGCTGGGGACAGACCAGTGACTACGAGCAGTACTTC. Translation: CASSWGQTSDYEQYF. Full variable domain (remainder filled in from reference TRBV7-8 and TRBJ2-7): GAGVSQSPRYKVAKRGQDVALRCDPISGHVSLFWYQQALGQGPEFLTYFQNEAQLDKSGLPSDRFFAERPEGSVSTLKIQRTQQEDSAVYLCASSWGQTSDYEQYFGPGTRLTVT.

This sequence joins TRBV28 and TRBJ2-7; D is uncertain. This CDR3 has 15 residues. Germline CDR1 MDHEN, CDR2 SYDVKM. V lost 5 bases to trimming and J lost 3 bases, with 17 bases between them. The CDR3 bases are TGTGCCAGCAGTGCCTACGGTGGGGAATACTACGAGCAGTACTTC. Encoded protein: CASSAYGGEYYEQYF.

This clonotype has more than one count but fewer than ten. The chain has TRBV6-2 or TRBV6-3 and TRBJ1-1; possibly TRBD1 for D (5 bases). CDR1 and CDR2 from the germline V gene are MNHEY and SVGEGT. The CDR3 length is 13 residues. Trimming stripped 8 bases from V and 0 bases from J, with 10 bases between. CDR3 loop: CASGPQVNTEAFF. In nucleotides, the CDR3 is TGTGCCAGCGGCCCACAGGTGAACACTGAAGCTTTCTTT.

This clonotype was recorded a few times. DNA of the CDR3: TGTGCCAGCAGCCAACGGGACTACTCACAAGAGACCCAGTACTTC. Translation: CASSQRDYSQETQYF. The chain is built from TRBV9 and TRBJ2-5, with 7 bases fitting TRBD2. Per the germline V gene, CDR1 is SGDLS and CDR2 is YYNGEE. This CDR3 is built from 15 residues. The V gene end was trimmed by 4 bases and the J gene end by 2 bases; junction bases not matched to a gene: 8.

This chain uses TRBV2 with TRBJ1-1, with D uncertain. The germline CDR1 and CDR2 sequences are SNHLY and FYNNEI. With 5 bases removed from V and 1 base from J, the gap between germline ends came to 11 bases. The CDR3 has 14 amino acids. CDR3 sequence reads: CASSKMAGNTEAFF. The DNA of the CDR3 is TGTGCCAGCAGTAAAATGGCTGGGAACACTGAAGCTTTCTTT.

This chain connects TRBV11-2 to TRBJ2-1; TRBD1 aligns across 8 bases. Germline CDR1 reads SGHAT; CDR2 reads FQNNGV. Losses at the gene ends were 5 bases for V and 0 bases for J; bases not matched to a gene: 9. This CDR3 comprises 17 residues. Here the CDR3 reads CASSDPRTGSSYNEQFF. In DNA form, the CDR3 reads TGTGCCAGCAGCGACCCTCGGACAGGGAGCTCCTACAATGAGCAGTTCTTC.